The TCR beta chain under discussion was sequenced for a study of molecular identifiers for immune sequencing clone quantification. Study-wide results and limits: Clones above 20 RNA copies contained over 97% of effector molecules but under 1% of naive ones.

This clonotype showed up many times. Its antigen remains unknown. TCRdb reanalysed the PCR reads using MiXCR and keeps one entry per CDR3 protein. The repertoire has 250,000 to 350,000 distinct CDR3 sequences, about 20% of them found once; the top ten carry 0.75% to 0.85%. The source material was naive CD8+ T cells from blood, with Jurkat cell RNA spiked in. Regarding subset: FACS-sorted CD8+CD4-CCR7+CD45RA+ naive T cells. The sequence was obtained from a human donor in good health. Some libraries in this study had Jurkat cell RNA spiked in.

CDR3 sequence: CASSSTSNYGYTF. As DNA, the CDR3 is TGTGCCAGCAGTTCGACATCGAACTATGGCTACACCTTC. The V gene is TRBV28, the J gene TRBJ1-2, with D hard to call. CDR1 MDHEN and CDR2 SYDVKM come from the germline V gene. This CDR3 spans 13 amino acids. V dropped 4 bases and J dropped 2 bases, with 8 bases sitting between them.